This is a list of T cell receptor beta chains from one sample in a study of cytomegalovirus exposure and HLA in healthy donors. This table comes from immunoSEQ multiplex PCR, and its TCRdb copy is limited to in-frame clones, with some not included. The sample shows some 78,000 clones, 72% of them seen only once. What was sequenced was PBMCs. The receptor set was obtained from a woman between 35 and 50 years old in good health and CMV-seropositive. The CDR3 runs from the conserved cysteine through the conserved F or W. The order of the fields is clone size, V gene, D gene, J gene, CDR3 DNA, CDR3 protein. D genes are given only for firm matches. The listing skips clone size in some rows; elsewhere it reads once, few, many or a size class.

abundance: NA; v_gene: TRBV27; d_gene: TRBD1; j_gene: TRBJ2-7; CDR3nt: TGTGCCAGCAGGCCCCTCGGACAGGGGGTCCACGAGCAGTACTTC; CDR3aa: CASRPLGQGVHEQYF
abundance: NA; v_gene: TRBV29-1; d_gene: NA; j_gene: TRBJ2-3; CDR3nt: TGCAGCGTTGACAGTGTTTCGCAGTATTTT; CDR3aa: CSVDSVSQYF
abundance: NA; v_gene: TRBV9; d_gene: TRBD1; j_gene: TRBJ1-6; CDR3nt: TGTGCCAGCAGCGGGGGTGGGACAGCTAATAATTCACCCCTCCACTTT; CDR3aa: CASSGGGTANNSPLHF
abundance: NA; v_gene: TRBV19; d_gene: TRBD1; j_gene: TRBJ1-2; CDR3nt: TGTGCCAGTAGCCCTTCCGGGACAGGAGAATACTATGGCTACACCTTC; CDR3aa: CASSPSGTGEYYGYTF
abundance: NA; v_gene: TRBV4-1; d_gene: TRBD2; j_gene: TRBJ2-1; CDR3nt: TGCGCCAGCAGCCACCTCCGTAGCGGGGGGGTTGAGAATGAGCAGTTCTTC; CDR3aa: CASSHLRSGGVENEQFF
abundance: NA; v_gene: TRBV7-9; d_gene: NA; j_gene: TRBJ1-6; CDR3nt: TGTGCCAGCAGCAATGGACAGCCTAGGAGCTCCTATAATTCACCCCTCCACTTT; CDR3aa: CASSNGQPRSSYNSPLHF
abundance: NA; v_gene: TRBV2; d_gene: TRBD2; j_gene: TRBJ2-7; CDR3nt: TGTGCCAGCAGTGAAGTGGTGCGGGGGAACTTCTACGAGCAGTACTTC; CDR3aa: CASSEVVRGNFYEQYF
abundance: few; v_gene: TRBV6-6; d_gene: NA; j_gene: TRBJ2-7; CDR3nt: TGTGCCAGCAGAACCACAGGGCCTGACTCCTACGAGCAGTACTTC; CDR3aa: CASRTTGPDSYEQYF
abundance: NA; v_gene: TRBV18; d_gene: NA; j_gene: TRBJ1-1; CDR3nt: TGTGCCAGCTCACCGCAGGGTTGGAACACTGAAGCTTTCTTT; CDR3aa: CASSPQGWNTEAFF
abundance: few; v_gene: TRBV6-1; d_gene: NA; j_gene: TRBJ2-2; CDR3nt: TGTGCCAGCAGTGTGGAGTCGTGGAAGAACACCGGGGAGCTGTTTTTT; CDR3aa: CASSVESWKNTGELFF
abundance: NA; v_gene: TRBV6-1; d_gene: NA; j_gene: TRBJ1-1; CDR3nt: TGTGCCAGCAGTGAACTACCGAGCCCCCTTCGTGCTTTCTTT; CDR3aa: CASSELPSPLRAFF
abundance: NA; v_gene: TRBV25-1; d_gene: TRBD1; j_gene: TRBJ1-1; CDR3nt: TGTGCCAGCAGTGAAATCCCCGGGACAGGCGCTAAGGGTGAAGCTTTCTTT; CDR3aa: CASSEIPGTGAKGEAFF
abundance: few; v_gene: TRBV7-9; d_gene: NA; j_gene: TRBJ2-1; CDR3nt: TGTGCCAGCAGCTTCGCGGGAATTAATGAGCAGTTCTTC; CDR3aa: CASSFAGINEQFF
abundance: NA; v_gene: TRBV10-1; d_gene: NA; j_gene: TRBJ2-5; CDR3nt: TGCGCCAGCAGTGTTGGTCGTAACAGAGGGGAGACCCAGTACTTC; CDR3aa: CASSVGRNRGETQYF
abundance: NA; v_gene: TRBV6-5; d_gene: TRBD2; j_gene: TRBJ2-3; CDR3nt: TGTGCCAGCAGTTACGCGGGAGGGCCAGATACGCAGTATTTT; CDR3aa: CASSYAGGPDTQYF
abundance: NA; v_gene: TRBV7-6; d_gene: NA; j_gene: TRBJ2-1; CDR3nt: TGTGCCAGCAGCTTAGTTGGGGGGGCAGGAGAGCAGTTCTTC; CDR3aa: CASSLVGGAGEQFF
abundance: NA; v_gene: TRBV2; d_gene: TRBD2; j_gene: TRBJ2-7; CDR3nt: TGTGCCAGCATTGCGGGGGTTCTCCTCTCCTACGAGCAGTACTTC; CDR3aa: CASIAGVLLSYEQYF
abundance: NA; v_gene: TRBV7-2; d_gene: NA; j_gene: TRBJ2-5; CDR3nt: TGTGCCAGCAGCTTAGTTTCGGGATCAGAGACCCAGTACTTC; CDR3aa: CASSLVSGSETQYF
abundance: NA; v_gene: TRBV28; d_gene: TRBD2; j_gene: TRBJ2-5; CDR3nt: TGTGCCAGCGGCGGGGGGGCGCGTGAGACCCAGTACTTC; CDR3aa: CASGGGARETQYF
abundance: NA; v_gene: TRBV28; d_gene: TRBD1; j_gene: TRBJ1-2; CDR3nt: TGTGCCAGCAGTTTAAGAAGACAGGGGGCGGGGACCTTC; CDR3aa: CASSLRRQGAGTF
abundance: NA; v_gene: TRBV27; d_gene: TRBD1; j_gene: TRBJ2-7; CDR3nt: TGTGCCAGCAGCCGAAGAGGGACAGACAACTACGTGCAGTACTTC; CDR3aa: CASSRRGTDNYVQYF
abundance: NA; v_gene: TRBV30; d_gene: NA; j_gene: TRBJ1-6; CDR3nt: TGTGCCTGGACCCCCGCAGGGCCATCACCCCTCCACTTT; CDR3aa: CAWTPAGPSPLHF
abundance: once; v_gene: TRBV6-1; d_gene: NA; j_gene: TRBJ1-2; CDR3nt: TGTGCCAGCAGTGAAAGCCAGGCGGGGGCTAACTATGGCTACACCTTC; CDR3aa: CASSESQAGANYGYTF
abundance: NA; v_gene: TRBV28; d_gene: TRBD1; j_gene: TRBJ2-7; CDR3nt: TGTGCCAGCAGGCAAACGGGACAGAACTACGAGCAGTACTTC; CDR3aa: CASRQTGQNYEQYF
abundance: NA; v_gene: TRBV6-1; d_gene: TRBD1; j_gene: TRBJ1-1; CDR3nt: TGTGCCAGCAGTGAAGCCTGGACAGGGACTGAAGCTTTCTTT; CDR3aa: CASSEAWTGTEAFF
abundance: NA; v_gene: TRBV19; d_gene: TRBD1; j_gene: TRBJ2-2; CDR3nt: TGTGCCAGTAGAGAACAGGGGTCTAGCACCGGGGAGCTGTTTTTT; CDR3aa: CASREQGSSTGELFF
abundance: NA; v_gene: TRBV30; d_gene: TRBD1; j_gene: TRBJ1-6; CDR3nt: TGTGCCTGGGGGACAGCGAATTCACCCCTCCACTTT; CDR3aa: CAWGTANSPLHF
abundance: NA; v_gene: TRBV5-4; d_gene: NA; j_gene: TRBJ2-2; CDR3nt: TGTGCCAGCAGCTTGGGGATCCTAGCGTTGAACACCGGGGAGCTGTTTTTT; CDR3aa: CASSLGILALNTGELFF
abundance: NA; v_gene: TRBV19; d_gene: TRBD1; j_gene: TRBJ2-1; CDR3nt: TGTGCCAGTAGTATAGGGTCGGGACAGGGGTGGAATGAGCAGTTCTTC; CDR3aa: CASSIGSGQGWNEQFF
abundance: NA; v_gene: TRBV27; d_gene: TRBD1; j_gene: TRBJ1-2; CDR3nt: TGTGCCAGCAGTCTAGACAGGGGGCGAACTGGCTACACCTTC; CDR3aa: CASSLDRGRTGYTF
abundance: NA; v_gene: TRBV6-1; d_gene: TRBD1; j_gene: TRBJ2-4; CDR3nt: TGTGCCAGCAGTGGCCCCCGGGACAGAAACATTCAGTACTTC; CDR3aa: CASSGPRDRNIQYF
abundance: NA; v_gene: TRBV5-1; d_gene: NA; j_gene: TRBJ2-6; CDR3nt: TGCGCCAGCAGCTCCCGGGACACCCGGTCCTCTGGGGCCAACGTCCTGACTTTC; CDR3aa: CASSSRDTRSSGANVLTF
abundance: NA; v_gene: TRBV27; d_gene: TRBD1; j_gene: TRBJ1-2; CDR3nt: TGTGCCAGCAGTTTCGGGGGACAGGGTGGCTACACCTTC; CDR3aa: CASSFGGQGGYTF
abundance: NA; v_gene: TRBV4-2; d_gene: TRBD1; j_gene: TRBJ1-4; CDR3nt: TGTGCCAGCAAGGGACAGGGGGGAGCAACTAATGAAAAACTGTTTTTT; CDR3aa: CASKGQGGATNEKLFF
abundance: NA; v_gene: TRBV6-1; d_gene: NA; j_gene: TRBJ1-2; CDR3nt: TGTGCCAGCAGTGAAGCCCTTACGGACTATGGCTACACCTTC; CDR3aa: CASSEALTDYGYTF
abundance: few; v_gene: TRBV6-5; d_gene: TRBD1; j_gene: TRBJ1-6; CDR3nt: TGTGCCAGCAGTTACTCGATGGACAGGGGGGACTCACCCCTCCACTTT; CDR3aa: CASSYSMDRGDSPLHF
abundance: NA; v_gene: TRBV10-3; d_gene: NA; j_gene: TRBJ2-7; CDR3nt: TGTGCCATCAGTGAGTCCCCGGGACTTGGAAAATCCTACGAGCAGTACTTC; CDR3aa: CAISESPGLGKSYEQYF
abundance: NA; v_gene: TRBV5-1; d_gene: NA; j_gene: TRBJ1-2; CDR3nt: TGCGCCAGCAGCTTGGAGGACAATCTTTACACCTTC; CDR3aa: CASSLEDNLYTF
abundance: NA; v_gene: TRBV2; d_gene: NA; j_gene: TRBJ2-7; CDR3nt: TGTGCCAGCTCAGGCAACTCCTACGAGCAGTACTTC; CDR3aa: CASSGNSYEQYF
abundance: NA; v_gene: TRBV10-3; d_gene: TRBD2; j_gene: TRBJ2-2; CDR3nt: TGTGCCACCAGTATAGCGGGACCAGACACCGGGGAGCTGTTTTTT; CDR3aa: CATSIAGPDTGELFF
abundance: NA; v_gene: TRBV2; d_gene: TRBD1; j_gene: TRBJ2-1; CDR3nt: TGTGCCAGCAGCCCAGGACAGGGTTCCTACAATGAGCAGTTCTTC; CDR3aa: CASSPGQGSYNEQFF
abundance: NA; v_gene: TRBV7-8; d_gene: NA; j_gene: TRBJ1-2; CDR3nt: TGTGCCAGCAGCTTGCGGGACTATGGCTACACCTTC; CDR3aa: CASSLRDYGYTF
abundance: NA; v_gene: TRBV19; d_gene: NA; j_gene: TRBJ1-4; CDR3nt: TGTGCCAGTAGGCCTCAGGGGATTGGCGATGAAAAACTGTTTTTT; CDR3aa: CASRPQGIGDEKLFF
abundance: NA; v_gene: TRBV2; d_gene: TRBD2; j_gene: TRBJ2-1; CDR3nt: TGTGCCAGCAGGGCGGGGGGCTCCTACAATGAGCAGTTCTTC; CDR3aa: CASRAGGSYNEQFF
abundance: once; v_gene: TRBV7-9; d_gene: NA; j_gene: TRBJ1-1; CDR3nt: TGTGCCAGCAGCAAGACTACCATGAACACTGAAGCTTTCTTT; CDR3aa: CASSKTTMNTEAFF
abundance: NA; v_gene: TRBV18; d_gene: NA; j_gene: TRBJ2-7; CDR3nt: TGTGCCAGCTCACCCAGGGAAATGAGCTCCTACGAGCAGTACTTC; CDR3aa: CASSPREMSSYEQYF
abundance: once; v_gene: TRBV30; d_gene: NA; j_gene: TRBJ2-7; CDR3nt: TGTGCCTGGAGTGTAGGGACTCCCTACGAGCAGTACTTC; CDR3aa: CAWSVGTPYEQYF
abundance: NA; v_gene: TRBV28; d_gene: TRBD1; j_gene: TRBJ1-4; CDR3nt: TGTGCCAGCAGTGTAACAGGGGGTATTAATGAAAAACTGTTTTTT; CDR3aa: CASSVTGGINEKLFF
abundance: NA; v_gene: TRBV27; d_gene: TRBD1; j_gene: TRBJ1-2; CDR3nt: TGTGCCAGCAGTTTGGCCGCGGGGCAGGGGGATGGCTACACCTTC; CDR3aa: CASSLAAGQGDGYTF